One sample yielded the 5 T cell receptor beta chains listed below, sequenced in a study of T cells after yellow fever vaccination. TCRdb called the 5' RACE reads again in MiXCR, with one record for every CDR3 protein. This table has roughly 300,000 distinct CDR3 sequences, around 6.8% appearing once. The specimen comprised PBMCs, sampled approximately 47 days after the first yellow fever vaccination. Source of these receptors: a man younger than 30 who received the YFV17D yellow fever vaccine.

The V call is TRBV7-2, the J call TRBJ1-2, with 11 bases that match TRBD1. Germline assignment: CDR1 SGHTA and CDR2 FQGNSA. V lost 6 bases, J lost 3 bases, and 3 bases stayed unmatched. This CDR3 comprises 14 residues. The CDR3 nucleotides read TGTGCCAGCAGTGGGGACAGGGGGGACTATGGCTACACCTTC. Protein sequence: CASSGDRGDYGYTF.

CDR3 loop: CSARQEWGADGELFF. DNA of the CDR3: TGCAGTGCTAGACAGGAGTGGGGGGCGGACGGGGAGCTGTTTTTT. V usage is TRBV20-1 and J usage is TRBJ2-2, with D perhaps given as TRBD1 or TRBD2 (6 bases each). CDR1 DFQATT and CDR2 SNEGSKA come from the germline V gene (reference sequence). The CDR3 consists of 15 residues. V lost 2 bases and J 7 bases, leaving 17 bases between the germline ends.

The genes are TRBV5-6 and TRBJ2-1, with no clear D. Per germline, CDR1 SGHDT and CDR2 YYEEEE. The V gene lost 2 bases and the J gene lost 8 bases, with 11 bases spanning the gap. The CDR3 sequence is 13 residues long. The CDR3 is CASSFRVAHEQFF. The DNA for the CDR3 is TGTGCCAGCAGCTTTAGGGTTGCCCATGAGCAGTTCTTC.

The sample holds a few counts of this clonotype. The chain links TRBV27 to TRBJ2-1; D gene ambiguous. The CDR3 is made up of 16 amino acids. Germline assignment: CDR1 MNHEY and CDR2 SMNVEV (reference sequence). V was clipped by 3 bases and J by 5 bases, with 17 bases between them. The CDR3 is CASSFNDGVVHNEQFF. CDR3 nucleotide sequence: TGTGCCAGCAGTTTTAATGACGGCGTGGTGCACAATGAGCAGTTCTTC.

This clonotype was found many times. This chain uses TRBV6-1 with TRBJ2-6; TRBD2 matches at 7 bases. Trimming took 6 bases from V and 2 from J; bases not matched to a gene: 4. In germline, CDR1 is MNHNS, CDR2 SASEGT. The CDR3 has 15 residues. The CDR3 nucleotides are TGTGCCAGCAGCGGGGGAGGGGCTGGGGCCAACGTCCTGACTTTC. It yields the protein CASSGGGAGANVLTF.